The 29 T cell receptor beta chains presented below share a single source sample, sequenced in a study of T cell responses to AZD1222 COVID-19 vaccine. Method: immunoSEQ multiplex PCR; TCRdb's copy keeps in-frame clones and lacks some. The data hold about 130,000 clones, with approximately 92% observed a single time. Sequencing was performed on peripheral blood, taken 28 days after the second AZD1222 dose. The receptors originated from an adult who received the AZD1222 COVID-19 vaccine.

In nucleotides, the CDR3 is TGTGCCAGCAGTTTATATCCTAGCGGCGACGAGCAGTACTTC. Protein product: CASSLYPSGDEQYF. The chain links TRBV28 to TRBJ2-7; 7 bases are a match to TRBD2. This CDR3 region has 14 residues. J gave up 5 bases and V 1 base, and 5 bases lay outside the gene matches. Germline CDR1 reads MDHEN; CDR2 reads SYDVKM.

This chain links TRBV24-1 with TRBJ1-5; D is perhaps TRBD1 (5 bases). Germline V gene lookup returns CDR1 KGHDR and CDR2 SFDVKD. The CDR3 length is 14 residues. V lost 4 bases and J lost 1, with 7 bases in between. The CDR3 protein is CATSESGSNQPQHF. In DNA, the CDR3 is TGTGCCACCAGTGAATCAGGGAGCAATCAGCCCCAGCATTTT.

This rearrangement joins TRBV27 to TRBJ2-7, with TRBD2 matching 10 bases. Germline CDR1 and CDR2: MNHEY and SMNVEV (reference sequence). This CDR3 is built from 14 residues. Trimming removed 2 bases from V and 4 bases from J; junction bases left unmatched: 2. CDR3 nucleotide sequence: TGTGCCAGCAGTTTAGGGACTAGCGCTTACGAGCAGTACTTC. Protein: CASSLGTSAYEQYF.

The DNA of the CDR3 is TGTGCCAGTAGTATCCGGGGCAGGGGCTACGAGCAGTACTTC. Translated, it gives CASSIRGRGYEQYF. The chain links TRBV19 to TRBJ2-7; the D gene is possibly TRBD1 (6 bases). Trimming cost V 3 bases and J 3 bases, with 12 bases left between them. Looked up from germline, CDR1 is LNHDA and CDR2 is SQIVND (reference sequence). CDR3 size: 14 residues.

This chain uses TRBV27 with TRBJ1-4; D unresolved. The CDR3 contains 15 residues. V shed 2 bases and J shed 6 bases, with 13 bases lying between them. Germline lookup yields CDR1 MNHEY and CDR2 SMNVEV (reference sequence). The CDR3 region has the DNA TGTGCCAGCAGTTTACATCCCCGCGGAGATGAAAAACTGTTTTTT. It translates to CASSLHPRGDEKLFF.

This rearrangement joins TRBV27 to TRBJ1-5; D is possibly TRBD1 (6 bases). Trimming shortened V by 5 bases and J by 1 base, and 15 bases separated the two germline ends. CDR3 size: 16 residues. Germline lookup yields CDR1 MNHEY and CDR2 SMNVEV (reference sequence). The CDR3: CASSPITGLSNQPQHF. The CDR3 bases are TGTGCCAGCAGTCCTATCACAGGGTTGAGCAATCAGCCCCAGCATTTT.

The genes are TRBV12-3 or TRBV12-4 and TRBJ2-3; TRBD1 is a possible D gene (6 bases). Trimming cost V 5 bases and J 4 bases, with 10 bases left between them. The CDR3 sequence is 13 residues long. The CDR3 coding sequence is TGTGCCAGCAGTCTCGGACAGTCAGATACGCAGTATTTT. This gives the protein CASSLGQSDTQYF.

The chain combines TRBV2 with TRBJ2-4; possible D gene TRBD1, 6 bases. Germline V gene data show CDR1 as SNHLY and CDR2 as FYNNEI. Trimming removed 1 base at V and 9 bases at J, with 13 bases between. The CDR3 is 14 amino acids. CDR3 nucleotide sequence: TGTGCCAGCAGTGAAGTCCAGGGGAGCCCCATTCAGTACTTC. It specifies CASSEVQGSPIQYF.

The chain joins TRBV19 to TRBJ2-3; 12 positions agree with TRBD2. This CDR3 contains 17 residues. Germline-derived CDR1 and CDR2 are LNHDA and SQIVND (reference sequence). V lost 5 bases to trimming and J lost 1 base; unmatched junction nucleotides: 7. CDR3 in amino acids: CASSDTPSGGGTDTQYF. As DNA, the CDR3 is TGTGCCAGTAGTGACACCCCTAGCGGGGGGGGCACAGATACGCAGTATTTT.

The chain recombines TRBV7-9 with TRBJ1-2; no reliable D call. CDR3 length equals 12 residues. Germline assignment: CDR1 SEHNR and CDR2 FQNEAQ (reference sequence). Trimming pared 2 bases from V and 8 bases from J, leaving 9 bases between. CDR3 protein: CASSLQFGGYTF. The CDR3 nucleotides read TGTGCCAGCAGCTTACAGTTTGGGGGCTACACCTTC.

The V gene is TRBV5-1, the J gene TRBJ1-2; 9 bases are a match to TRBD1. Per the germline V gene, CDR1 is SGHRS and CDR2 is YFSETQ. Unmatched junction bases numbered 6, after V lost 2 bases and J lost 7 bases. The CDR3 sequence is 14 residues long. The CDR3 DNA reads as TGCGCCAGCAGCTTAGGACAGGGGAATGGTGGCTACACCTTC. It specifies CASSLGQGNGGYTF.

V gene TRBV3-1 (or the pseudogene TRBV3-2) combines with J gene TRBJ1-5, with unresolved D. Deletions cut 2 bases from V and 3 bases from J, with 8 bases between. CDR1 LGHDT and CDR2 YNNKEL come from the germline V gene (reference sequence). The CDR3 runs to 14 residues. CDR3 loop: CASSQSLHNQPQHF. The CDR3 DNA follows: TGTGCCAGCAGCCAATCGCTACACAATCAGCCCCAGCATTTT.

This sequence joins TRBV28 and TRBJ1-2; the match to TRBD1 covers 9 bases. The CDR3 spans 14 residues. V shed 6 bases and J 9 bases; nucleotides not matched to a gene: 11. From germline, CDR1 is MDHEN and CDR2 SYDVKM. CDR3 amino acids: CASSSQQGARRYTF. CDR3 bases: TGTGCCAGCAGCTCGCAACAGGGGGCGCGTCGCTACACCTTC.

The V call is TRBV19, the J call TRBJ1-4; 8 bases agree with TRBD1. The CDR3 has 15 residues. V shed 4 bases, J shed 7 bases, and the junction held 8 bases outside the gene matches. Looked up from germline, CDR1 is LNHDA and CDR2 is SQIVND (reference sequence). CDR3 DNA sequence: TGTGCCAGTAGTACGGGACAGGCCGGCGCTGAAAAACTGTTTTTT. It specifies CASSTGQAGAEKLFF.

The CDR3 region has the DNA TGCAGCGTTGTGGGACTCTTGAATTCTGAAGCTTTCTTT. The encoded protein is CSVVGLLNSEAFF. The chain employs TRBV29-1 and TRBJ1-1; the D gene is possibly TRBD1 (5 bases). Trimming took 4 bases from V and 6 from J, leaving 15 bases between them. The CDR3 is 13 amino acids. CDR1 is SQVTM and CDR2 is ANQGSEA in the germline V gene.

The chain has TRBV5-6 and TRBJ1-5; D unclear. This CDR3 comprises 13 residues. Germline V CDR1 and CDR2: SGHDT, YYEEEE. Trimming pared 1 base from V and 4 bases from J, leaving 6 bases between. DNA of the CDR3: TGTGCCAGCAGCTTGAAAGGGAATCAGCCCCAGCATTTT. Translated, it gives CASSLKGNQPQHF.

This chain links TRBV15 with TRBJ2-1, with 7 bases aligning to TRBD2. Germline V gives CDR1 LNHNV, CDR2 YYDKDF (reference sequence). V lost 1 base and J lost 4; bases outside the gene matches: 4. The CDR3 is 15 residues long. DNA for the CDR3: TGTGCCACCAGCAGAGCAGGGACTACTTACAATGAGCAGTTCTTC. Translating it yields CATSRAGTTYNEQFF.

The chain carries TRBV12-5 and TRBJ2-5; D may correspond to TRBD1 or TRBD2 (6 bases each). Germline V gene data show CDR1 as LGHNT and CDR2 as FRNRAP. The CDR3 runs 17 residues. Trimming left V 4 bases short and J 5 bases short, with 23 bases between. CDR3 DNA: TGTGCTAGTGGTTCTTCGTGGGGGGACACCTCCTTGGAGACCCAGTACTTC. Encoded protein: CASGSSWGDTSLETQYF.

The gene calls are TRBV28 and TRBJ2-7; no firm D call. Germline CDR1 MDHEN, CDR2 SYDVKM. The CDR3 is made up of 13 amino acids. Trimming took 4 bases from V and 0 from J, leaving 7 bases between them. CDR3 DNA: TGTGCCAGCAGTTGGACCGGCTCCTACGAGCAGTACTTC. This encodes CASSWTGSYEQYF. The whole variable domain, remainder taken from reference TRBV28 and TRBJ2-7, is DVKVTQSSRYLVKRTGEKVFLECVQDMDHENMFWYRQDPGLGLRLIYFSYDVKMKEKGDIPEGYSVSREKKERFSLILESASTNQTSMYLCASSWTGSYEQYFGPGTRLTVT.

The rearrangement uses TRBV6-5 and TRBJ2-2, with a possible D match to TRBD1 (6 bases). The germline V and J ends were trimmed by 4 bases and 4 bases, with 10 bases remaining between them. The CDR3 loop spans 14 amino acids. Germline V gene sequence: CDR1 MNHEY, CDR2 SVGAGI. The CDR3 spells CASSFGQITGELFF. The DNA of the CDR3 is TGTGCCAGCAGTTTCGGACAGATCACCGGGGAGCTGTTTTTT.

The V gene is TRBV7-3, the J gene TRBJ2-1; 8 nucleotides line up with TRBD2. CDR1 SGHTA and CDR2 FQGTGA come from the germline V gene. V lost 1 base, J lost 5 bases, and 10 bases stayed unmatched. This CDR3 is 17 amino acids long. In DNA form, the CDR3 reads TGTGCCAGCAGCTTAAGGCCTAGCGGGCGGGGGAACAATGAGCAGTTCTTC. Encoded protein: CASSLRPSGRGNNEQFF. Based on the CDR3 plus reference TRBV7-3 and TRBJ2-1, the full variable domain is GAGVSQTPSNKVTEKGKYVELRCDPISGHTALYWYRQSLGQGPEFLIYFQGTGAADDSGLPNDRFFAVRPEGSVSTLKIQRTERGDSAVYLCASSLRPSGRGNNEQFFGPGTRLTVL.

V usage is TRBV15 and J usage is TRBJ2-1; 12 bases are shared with TRBD2. CDR3 length: 19 amino acids. Germline-derived CDR1 and CDR2 are LNHNV and YYDKDF (reference sequence). Unmatched junction bases numbered 10, after V lost 0 bases and J lost 4 bases. CDR3 region: CATSRDRTSGTGLYNEQFF. CDR3 coding DNA: TGTGCCACCAGCAGAGATCGGACTAGCGGGACCGGCTTATACAATGAGCAGTTCTTC.

The chain is built from TRBV4-2 and TRBJ2-7, with 10 bases lining up with TRBD1. With 1 base clipped from V and 2 bases from J, the junction kept 5 bases outside the gene matches. CDR1 is LGHNA and CDR2 is YNFKEQ in the germline V gene. CDR3 size: 16 residues. The chain's CDR3 is CASSQGRDRGPYEQYF. CDR3 nucleotides: TGTGCCAGCAGCCAAGGTCGGGACAGGGGCCCCTACGAGCAGTACTTC.

The rearrangement joins TRBV6-5 to TRBJ1-6; the D gene is possibly TRBD1 (5 bases). The CDR3 sequence is 14 residues long. The germline V and J ends were trimmed by 4 bases and 10 bases, with 14 bases remaining between them. Germline CDR1 is MNHEY and CDR2 is SVGAGI. The CDR3 protein is CASSFEGPASPLHF. The CDR3 region has the DNA TGTGCCAGCAGTTTCGAGGGGCCCGCGTCACCCCTCCACTTT.

This chain uses TRBV7-2 with TRBJ1-5; 9 bases are shared with TRBD1. The V gene end was trimmed by 4 bases and the J gene end by 3 bases; junction bases not matched to a gene: 4. The CDR3 has 15 residues. Germline V gene sequence: CDR1 SGHTA, CDR2 FQGNSA. The CDR3 spells CASSWTGATNQPQHF. DNA for the CDR3: TGTGCCAGCAGCTGGACAGGGGCAACCAATCAGCCCCAGCATTTT.

The chain joins TRBV27 to TRBJ2-7; maybe TRBD2 (6 bases). Germline V gene lookup returns CDR1 MNHEY and CDR2 SMNVEV (reference sequence). This CDR3 is built from 15 residues. V dropped 5 bases and J dropped 4 bases, with 18 bases sitting between them. In DNA form, the CDR3 reads TGTGCCAGCAGTGCGCTAAGGCCCCGGGGGTACGAGCAGTACTTC. Its translation is CASSALRPRGYEQYF.

In DNA form, the CDR3 reads TGTGCCAGCAGTAGCCCTTATGCGGTTGGGTCCTACGAGCAGTACTTC. Amino acid sequence: CASSSPYAVGSYEQYF. The chain links TRBV27 to TRBJ2-7; no definite D call. Germline CDR1 is MNHEY and CDR2 is SMNVEV (reference sequence). V lost 5 bases and J lost 1, with 18 bases in between. The CDR3 is 16 amino acids.

The chain combines TRBV9 with TRBJ2-1, with TRBD1 matching 9 bases. Germline CDR1 SGDLS, CDR2 YYNGEE. The V gene end was trimmed by 2 bases and the J gene end by 4 bases; junction bases not matched to a gene: 4. The CDR3 loop spans 15 amino acids. This chain's CDR3 is CASSVGTGTYNEQFF. The CDR3 bases are TGTGCCAGCAGCGTCGGGACAGGGACTTACAATGAGCAGTTCTTC.

CDR3 coding DNA: TGTGCCAGCAGTCCTACTCGGACTAGCGGTTTTGCCGGGGAGCTGTTTTTT. This encodes CASSPTRTSGFAGELFF. This sequence joins TRBV5-4 and TRBJ2-2; TRBD2 agrees at 10 bases. The junction had 13 bases not matched to a gene; V was cut back by 5 bases and J by 6 bases. Germline assignment: CDR1 SGHNT and CDR2 YYREEE (reference sequence). The CDR3 totals 17 residues.